This TCR beta chain derives from a study of blood T cell repertoires in COVID-19. The wider study: Sources were T cells, B-cell-depleted T cells, or PBMCs; the material itself was cDNA or gDNA.

With 1 base removed from V and 4 bases from J, the gap between germline ends came to 10 bases. The CDR3 loop spans 15 amino acids. The germline CDR1 and CDR2 sequences are LGHDT and YNNKEL (reference sequence). Original methodology: Estimated nucleated cell counts came from reference gene primer amplification. Data came from immunoSEQ multiplex PCR; TCRdb stores just in-frame clones and leaves some out. The V and J calls and clone size were taken over from that table, and D and trimming were inferred from the DNA. The sample yields around 30,000 clones, 90% seen once. Sequencing was performed on peripheral blood. The rearrangement links TRBV3-1 (or the pseudogene TRBV3-2) to TRBJ1-4; tentative D call: TRBD1 (5 bases). The TCR was taken from an elderly man with acute or convalescent COVID-19. In DNA, the CDR3 is TGTGCCAGCAGCCAAGTCTGGGGGGATAATGAAAAACTGTTTTTT. It is translated as CASSQVWGDNEKLFF.